This note documents a single TCR beta chain sequence. Its antigen is as yet unknown. 5' RACE that incorporated UMI labels was used to prepare the TRB cDNA libraries. TCRdb reprocessed the 5' RACE reads; each CDR3 protein has one entry and no DNA is given. The sample yields some 130,000 distinct CDR3 sequences, of which the top ten take up roughly 0.41%. This CDR3 comprises 13 residues. Germline assignment: CDR1 SQVTM and CDR2 ANQGSEA. The sample comes from a study of CXCR3-negative and CXCR3-positive naive CD8 T cells. Phenotypically, naive CD8+ T cells corresponded to CD45RO-CCR7+CD27+CD95-. General study results and limits: Comparison of naive cells showed more hydrophobic TRB CDR3s in CXCR3-positive than in CXCR3-negative naive cells.

The sample consisted of naive CXCR3+ CD8+ T cells from blood. Regarding subset: CD45RO-CCR7+CD27+CD95- naive CD8+ T cells expressing CXCR3 (TNR3+). The chain links TRBV29-1 to TRBJ1-2. This clonotype was obtained from a human donor in good health. Some clones in this sample may be carry-over from other donors' samples. Here the CDR3 reads CSVVEQDNYGYTF.